The TCR beta chain described here comes from a study of Graves' ophthalmopathy and Graves' hyperthyroidism. RNA transcripts were the source from which TCR beta CDR3 regions were amplified. The library came from an HTBI-primed first-round RT-PCR and a second-round multiplex PCR. TCRdb called the multiplex PCR reads again in MiXCR, with one record for every CDR3 protein. Altogether about 660,000 distinct CDR3 sequences are present, about 40% being singletons, with the ten largest covering over 2.5%. Only a few counts were recorded for this clonotype. The length of the CDR3 is 14 residues. V lost 5 bases and J 0 bases, leaving 9 bases between the germline ends. Germline-derived CDR1 and CDR2 are ENHRY and SYGVKD.

This receptor was taken from an adult man with Graves' ophthalmopathy. V is TRBV10-3 and J is TRBJ2-3; D may match TRBD1 or TRBD2 (5 bases each). The sample comprised peripheral blood. The CDR3 here is CAISQGVSTDTQYF. In DNA, the CDR3 is TGTGCCATCAGTCAGGGAGTTAGCACAGATACGCAGTATTTT.